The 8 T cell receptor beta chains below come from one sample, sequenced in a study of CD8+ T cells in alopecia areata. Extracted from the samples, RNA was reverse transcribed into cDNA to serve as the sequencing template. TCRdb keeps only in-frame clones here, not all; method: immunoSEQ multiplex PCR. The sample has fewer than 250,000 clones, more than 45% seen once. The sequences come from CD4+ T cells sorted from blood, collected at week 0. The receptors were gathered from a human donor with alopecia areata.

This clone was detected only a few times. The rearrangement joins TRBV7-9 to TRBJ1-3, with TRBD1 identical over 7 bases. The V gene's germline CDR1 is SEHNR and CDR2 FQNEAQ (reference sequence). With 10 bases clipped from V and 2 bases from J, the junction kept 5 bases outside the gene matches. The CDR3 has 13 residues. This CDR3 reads CATVTGPGNTIYF. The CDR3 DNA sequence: TGTGCCACCGTGACAGGGCCTGGAAACACCATATATTTT.

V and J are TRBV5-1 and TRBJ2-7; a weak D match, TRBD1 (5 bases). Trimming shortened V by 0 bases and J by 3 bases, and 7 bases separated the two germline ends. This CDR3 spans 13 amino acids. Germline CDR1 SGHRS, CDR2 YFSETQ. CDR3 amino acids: CASSLGQIYEQYF. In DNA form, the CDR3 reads TGCGCCAGCAGCTTGGGACAGATCTACGAGCAGTACTTC.

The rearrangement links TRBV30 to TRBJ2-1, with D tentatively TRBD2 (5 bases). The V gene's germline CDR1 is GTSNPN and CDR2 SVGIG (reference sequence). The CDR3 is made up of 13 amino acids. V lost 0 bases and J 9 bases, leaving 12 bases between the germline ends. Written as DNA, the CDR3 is TGTGCCTGGAGTGTATCATTGCGGGTTGAGCAGTTCTTC. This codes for CAWSVSLRVEQFF.

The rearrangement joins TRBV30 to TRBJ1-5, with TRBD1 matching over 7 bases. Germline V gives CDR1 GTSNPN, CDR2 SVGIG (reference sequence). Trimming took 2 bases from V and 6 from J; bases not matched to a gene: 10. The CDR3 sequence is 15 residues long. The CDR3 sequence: CAWSPKARGSQPQHF. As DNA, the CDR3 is TGTGCCTGGAGTCCCAAGGCCAGGGGGAGTCAGCCCCAGCATTTT.

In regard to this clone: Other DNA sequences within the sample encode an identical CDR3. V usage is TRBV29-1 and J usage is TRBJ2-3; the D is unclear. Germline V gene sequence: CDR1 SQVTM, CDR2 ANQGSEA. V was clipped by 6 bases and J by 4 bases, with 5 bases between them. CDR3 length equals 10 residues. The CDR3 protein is CSVGADTQYF. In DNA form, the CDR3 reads TGCAGCGTAGGAGCAGATACGCAGTATTTT.

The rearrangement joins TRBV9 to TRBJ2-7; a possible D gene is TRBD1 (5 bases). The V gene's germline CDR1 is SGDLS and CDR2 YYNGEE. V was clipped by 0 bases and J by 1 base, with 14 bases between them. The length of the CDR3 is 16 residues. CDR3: CASSVDPQGGSYEQYF. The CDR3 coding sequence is TGTGCCAGCAGCGTAGACCCCCAGGGTGGTTCCTACGAGCAGTACTTC.

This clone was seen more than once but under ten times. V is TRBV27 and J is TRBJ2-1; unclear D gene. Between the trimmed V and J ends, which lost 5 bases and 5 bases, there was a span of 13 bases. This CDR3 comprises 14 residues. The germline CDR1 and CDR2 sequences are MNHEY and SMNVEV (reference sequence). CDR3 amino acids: CASSLSRVDNEQFF. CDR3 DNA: TGTGCCAGCAGTCTCTCCCGCGTCGACAATGAGCAGTTCTTC.

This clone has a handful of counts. The CDR3 protein is CASELKQGVVFF. CDR3 in DNA: TGTGCCAGTGAGCTCAAACAGGGGGTAGTGTTCTTC. This rearrangement joins TRBV7-9 to TRBJ2-1, with 8 bases that match TRBD1. The junction had 13 bases not matched to a gene; V was cut back by 9 bases and J by 15 bases. The CDR3 covers 12 residues. Germline CDR1 SEHNR, CDR2 FQNEAQ (reference sequence).